This TCR beta chain is drawn from a study of T cell responses to AZD1222 COVID-19 vaccine. Findings and limits, study-wide: Mapped onto spike, vaccine-associated CD4 TCRs spanned it and were dominant at 160-218 and 743-854.

CDR3 length: 16 amino acids. With 6 bases clipped from V and 1 base from J, the junction kept 9 bases outside the gene matches. Per the germline V gene, CDR1 is LNHDA and CDR2 is SQIVND (reference sequence). This clone was found a few times. Its specificity is not known. Using immunoSEQ multiplex PCR, the repertoire was profiled, and TCRdb retains in-frame clones only, with some absent. The data show 45,000 to 55,000 clones, approximately 86% seen once. The TCR comes from an adult who received the AZD1222 COVID-19 vaccine. The starting material was peripheral blood, obtained 28 days after the second AZD1222 dose. The chain has TRBV19 and TRBJ1-5, with 7 bases lining up with TRBD1. The CDR3 is CASSDRQGVSNQPQHF. CDR3 nucleotide sequence: TGTGCCAGTAGCGATAGACAGGGTGTGAGCAATCAGCCCCAGCATTTT. Full variable domain (rest looked up from reference TRBV19 and TRBJ1-5): DGGITQSPKYLFRKEGQNVTLSCEQNLNHDAMYWYRQDPGQGLRLIYYSQIVNDFQKGDIAEGYSVSREKKESFPLTVTSAQKNPTAFYLCASSDRQGVSNQPQHFGDGTRLSIL.